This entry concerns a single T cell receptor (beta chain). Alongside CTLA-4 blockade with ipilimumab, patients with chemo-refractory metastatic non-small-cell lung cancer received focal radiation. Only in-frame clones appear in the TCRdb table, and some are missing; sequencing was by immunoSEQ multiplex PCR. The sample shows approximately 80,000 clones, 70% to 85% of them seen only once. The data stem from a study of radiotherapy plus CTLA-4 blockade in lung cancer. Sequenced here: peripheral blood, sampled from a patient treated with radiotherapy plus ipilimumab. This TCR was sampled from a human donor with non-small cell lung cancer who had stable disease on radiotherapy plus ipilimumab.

Here the CDR3 reads CASSFGHVETQYF. DNA of the CDR3: TGTGCCAGCAGCTTCGGACATGTAGAGACCCAGTACTTC. The rearrangement joins TRBV7-3 to TRBJ2-5; weak D call: TRBD1 (5 bases). Germline V gene lookup returns CDR1 SGHTA and CDR2 FQGTGA. CDR3 size: 13 residues. V shed 3 bases and J shed 4 bases, with 9 bases lying between them.